Below, one T cell receptor (beta chain) is given with its context. In its sample, this clone was seen a few times. This clone's antigen is unknown. There are no base qualities to consult, and no much larger clone falls within one base. The time point label for this specimen denotes: baseline before first vaccination. Vaccinee samples came from UK trials COV001 and COV002, including a single-blind randomized controlled phase 2/3 trial of AZD1222 (ChAdOx1 nCoV-19) in healthy adults. For TCRbeta chain sequencing, PBMC samples were collected from trial participants at day 0 and at day 28 after the second dose. The CDR3 spans 14 residues, from the cysteine through the phenylalanine. Here the CDR3 DNA is all that survives: 42 bases in frame from base 1. The germline V and J ends show losses of 10 bases and 7 bases respectively, and no gene match explains 8 bases of the junction. CDR1 and CDR2 were assigned from the germline V gene (reference sequence) as LNHDA and SQIVND.

The CDR3 regions of human TCRbeta chains were subjected to immunosequencing. Regarding the original processing steps: TCRs in the repertoires were matched against a reference library of SARS-CoV-2-specific TCRs that had been generated with the MIRA antigen-specificity platform. Breadth meant the fraction of unique TCRs that were SARS-CoV-2-associated, whereas depth meant the fraction of total T cells that were SARS-CoV-2-associated. Using the MIRA data, each spike-specific TCR was mapped to the spike region that the TCR reacts to and placed in a CD4 or CD8 class. Log10-transformed breadth and depth values were compared by one-way ANOVA with Sidak's multiple comparisons tests. TCRdb holds this immuneACCESS table with in-frame rearrangements only. Some clones are missing; in checked studies, unresolved V genes explain under half, and the rest has no known cause. V, J and clone size reflect that table, while D and trimming were determined from the DNA. The sample table holds around 110,000 clones, of which 89% were seen once. Approximately 7% of the sample goes to the ten largest clones.

The sample comes from a study of T cell responses to AZD1222 COVID-19 vaccine (dated by TCRdb to the early 2020s). Study-level background: Because spike-specific TCR depth and breadth did not differ between the two schedules, AZD1222 recipients who got a second dose at roughly 4 weeks were pooled with those who got a second dose at roughly 12 weeks. A total of 233 trial participants underwent TCR sequencing, of whom 207 had received two doses of AZD1222 and approximately 25 had received two doses of the MenACWY control vaccine. Trial participants were enrolled by age into 18-55, 56-69 and 70-plus year subgroups, with roughly 150, 30 and 60 TCR-sequenced participants respectively. What the research found in general, with its limitations: The 56-69-year group was small, and its depth increase did not reach significance, likely because of low power. Participants were mostly white British and included more females than males, and it was suggested by the authors that clonal diversity may have been underestimated. After two AZD1222 doses, both the breadth and the depth of spike-specific TCRs were significantly higher than at day 0 and than in MenACWY recipients. Because no samples from the day 14 peak response were available, repertoires could be characterized only after the peak T cell response. Conclusions about previously exposed vaccinees were limited because only six AZD1222 recipients were SARS-CoV-2 seropositive at baseline. Nearly half of unique spike-specific TCRs reportedly recognized epitopes outside regions mutated in the B.1.351 and B.1.1.7 variants. CD4 TCRs associated with the vaccine covered the entire spike protein, and the dominant responses were in regions 160-218 and 743-854.

The receptor's source is an adult in good health. The chain uses TRBV19 and TRBJ2-2; 11 bases in the middle match TRBD2. The source was peripheral blood, collected on day 0 of AZD1222 vaccination. Here the CDR3 is given as CATLAGVSVGELFF. At the DNA level, the sequence is TGTGCCACACTAGCGGGAGTATCGGTCGGGGAGCTGTTTTTT.